The 19 T cell receptor beta chains below come from one sample, sequenced in a study of blood T cell repertoires in COVID-19 (dated by TCRdb to 2018 to 2021). Library preparation used the immunoSEQ multiplex PCR assay. What TCRdb holds here is the immuneACCESS table cut down to in-frame rearrangements. Part of the clones is not present; checked against another copy, under half of the missing clones reflect an unresolved V gene, and the others are unexplained. The sample records roughly 150,000 clones, roughly 80% of which are singletons. Roughly 0.58% of the sample rests with the top ten. Material: peripheral blood. These receptors were collected from a man aged 55 to 70 with acute or convalescent COVID-19.

As regards this clone: Germline is not matched at one junction end, which may reflect a read error. The chain uses TRBV5-1 and TRBJ2-3; D gene ambiguous. The CDR3 is made up of 11 amino acids. The germline CDR1 and CDR2 sequences are SGHRS and YFSETQ. This CDR3 is CASSLGRITHF. The CDR3 DNA reads TGCGCCAGCAGCTTGGGCAGAATAACGCATTTT.

The rearrangement joins TRBV18 to TRBJ2-5; 7 bases line up with TRBD2. The junction had 9 bases not matched to a gene; V was cut back by 3 bases and J by 5 bases. The CDR3 runs 15 residues. The germline V gene encodes CDR1 KGHSH and CDR2 LQKENI. CDR3 amino acids: CASSPFSGPGETQYF. The CDR3 bases are TGTGCCAGCTCACCTTTTAGCGGGCCAGGGGAGACCCAGTACTTC.

This rearrangement joins TRBV5-6 to TRBJ1-2, with D possibly matching TRBD1 (6 bases). This CDR3 is built from 13 residues. V shed 2 bases and J shed 7 bases, with 12 bases lying between them. The germline V gene has CDR1 SGHDT and CDR2 YYEEEE. The CDR3 DNA reads TGTGCCAGCAGCTTACGCCTAGGGGGTGGCTACACCTTC. It codes for CASSLRLGGGYTF.

The gene calls are TRBV12-3 or TRBV12-4 and TRBJ1-1; D uncertain. The CDR3 spans 11 residues. V was shortened by 3 bases and J by 11 bases, with 10 bases between the two germline ends. CDR3 residues: CASSLRREAFF. The CDR3, as DNA: TGTGCCAGCAGTTTGAGAAGGGAGGCTTTCTTT.

This rearrangement joins TRBV5-4 to TRBJ1-2; D not resolved. Per germline, CDR1 SGHNT and CDR2 YYREEE (reference sequence). V shed 4 bases and J shed 0 bases, with 10 bases lying between them. This CDR3 spans 14 amino acids. The CDR3 is CASSPRATNYGYTF. CDR3 DNA: TGTGCCAGCAGCCCGAGGGCCACTAACTATGGCTACACCTTC.

The genes are TRBV5-1 and TRBJ2-1, with D perhaps matching TRBD2 (5 bases). Trimming shortened V by 0 bases and J by 4 bases, and 11 bases separated the two germline ends. Per germline, CDR1 SGHRS and CDR2 YFSETQ. The CDR3 is 15 amino acids. CDR3 nucleotide sequence: TGCGCCAGCAGCTTGGCCGAGGCGGGTTACAATGAGCAGTTCTTC. It specifies CASSLAEAGYNEQFF.

This clone showed up just once. The rearrangement uses TRBV6-2 or TRBV6-3 and TRBJ1-2; possibly TRBD1 for D (6 bases). The V end lost 2 bases, the J end lost 8 bases, and 15 bases lay between the germline ends. Germline V gene lookup returns CDR1 MNHEY and CDR2 SVGEGT. This CDR3 has 14 amino acids. The CDR3 region is CASSYPVTGAGYTF. The CDR3, as DNA: TGTGCCAGCAGTTACCCCGTGACAGGCGCGGGCTACACCTTC.

J is TRBJ2-5 and V is TRBV7-6; the match to TRBD2 covers 9 bases. The germline V gene encodes CDR1 SGHVS and CDR2 FNYEAQ. The length of the CDR3 is 15 residues. Trimming took 1 base from V and 5 from J; bases not matched to a gene: 5. CDR3 nucleotides: TGTGCCAGCAGCTTAGGCAGCGGGGGGATTGAGACCCAGTACTTC. Amino acid sequence: CASSLGSGGIETQYF.

The chain couples TRBV19 to TRBJ2-7, with 10 positions matching TRBD2. This CDR3 is 14 amino acids long. Germline CDR1 and CDR2: LNHDA and SQIVND (reference sequence). The J segment lost 6 bases and the V segment lost 4 bases, leaving 6 bases of the junction unmatched. The CDR3 is CASSRKREGAEQYF. CDR3 nucleotides: TGTGCCAGTAGTAGGAAGCGGGAGGGGGCCGAGCAGTACTTC.

The chain recombines TRBV3-1 (or the pseudogene TRBV3-2) with TRBJ2-7; D gene uncertain. This CDR3 is built from 12 residues. V gave up 8 bases and J gave up 3 bases, with 11 bases separating them. CDR1 is LGHDT, CDR2 YNNKEL, per germline (reference sequence). The CDR3 loop is CASPWAFYEQYF. CDR3 in DNA: TGTGCCAGCCCTTGGGCCTTCTACGAGCAGTACTTC.

CDR3: CASRRAWSQPQHF. The CDR3 region has the DNA TGTGCCAGCAGGAGGGCTTGGAGTCAGCCCCAGCATTTT. V is TRBV2 and J is TRBJ1-5; no clear D. Germline-derived CDR1 and CDR2 are SNHLY and FYNNEI. With 6 bases removed from V and 6 bases from J, the gap between germline ends came to 12 bases. CDR3 length: 13 residues. Together with reference TRBV2 and TRBJ1-5, the CDR3 gives the full variable domain: EPEVTQTPSHQVTQMGQEVILRCVPISNHLYFYWYRQILGQKVEFLVSFYNNEISEKSEIFDDQFSVERPDGSNFTLKIRSTKLEDSAMYFCASRRAWSQPQHFGDGTRLSIL.

Of note for this clone: One end of the junction fails to match germline, which may point to a read error. The gene calls are TRBV5-5 and TRBJ2-7; TRBD1 aligns across 10 bases. Germline loops: CDR1 SGHKS, CDR2 YYEKEE (reference sequence). CDR3 length equals 15 residues. CDR3 in amino acids: CASSFRDRGSYGQYF. The CDR3 DNA reads as TGTGCCAGCAGCTTCCGGGACAGGGGATCCTACGGGCAGTACTTC.

The chain links TRBV18 to TRBJ2-2; TRBD1 agrees at 11 bases. V lost 3 bases to trimming and J lost 0 bases; unmatched junction nucleotides: 6. Germline CDR1 KGHSH, CDR2 LQKENI. This CDR3 spans 18 amino acids. The chain's CDR3 is CASSPTTGQGANTGELFF. The CDR3 DNA reads as TGTGCCAGCTCACCTACGACGGGACAGGGGGCGAACACCGGGGAGCTGTTTTTT.

The rearrangement links TRBV6-6 to TRBJ1-1; maybe TRBD1 (6 bases). Between the trimmed V and J ends, which lost 6 bases and 1 base, there was a span of 6 bases. CDR3 size: 12 residues. Germline CDR1 is MNHNY and CDR2 is SVGAGI (reference sequence). The CDR3 coding sequence is TGTGCCAGCAGACAGGGGAACACTGAAGCTTTCTTT. Translated: CASRQGNTEAFF.

CDR3 DNA sequence: TGTGCCAGCAGCTTAGTTGTGGGGGGGGCAGGCTCTGAAGCTTTCTTT. This codes for CASSLVVGGAGSEAFF. The chain combines TRBV11-2 with TRBJ1-1, with D maybe TRBD1 (6 bases). The germline V gene encodes CDR1 SGHAT and CDR2 FQNNGV. Trimming took off 1 base at V and 6 bases at J, with 18 bases between the two ends. The CDR3 length is 16 residues. Based on the CDR3 plus reference TRBV11-2 and TRBJ1-1, the full variable domain is EAGVAQSPRYKIIEKRQSVAFWCNPISGHATLYWYQQILGQGPKLLIQFQNNGVVDDSQLPKDRFSAERLKGVDSTLKIQPAKLEDSAVYLCASSLVVGGAGSEAFFGQGTRLTVV.

The rearrangement joins TRBV7-8 to TRBJ2-7; possibly TRBD1 for D (6 bases). CDR1 is SGHVS, CDR2 FQNEAQ, per germline. This CDR3 contains 16 residues. V shed 5 bases and J shed 3 bases, with 20 bases lying between them. This CDR3 reads CASSRNTGPPDYEQYF. CDR3 DNA: TGTGCCAGCAGCCGGAATACAGGGCCCCCGGACTACGAGCAGTACTTC.

The rearrangement uses TRBV5-1 and TRBJ1-4; no reliable D call. The CDR3 sequence is 18 residues long. Trimming cost V 0 bases and J 0 bases, with 15 bases left between them. Germline CDR1 SGHRS, CDR2 YFSETQ. CDR3 nucleotides: TGCGCCAGCAGCTTGGTCGGTAGTTCAGCGGCAACTAATGAAAAACTGTTTTTT. Translated, it gives CASSLVGSSAATNEKLFF.

The chain is built from TRBV6-2 or TRBV6-3 and TRBJ2-7, with unresolved D. The CDR3 consists of 15 residues. V was pared by 1 base and J by 3 bases, with 13 bases between. Germline V CDR1 and CDR2: MNHEY, SVGEGT. CDR3: CASSYLDPRNYEQYF. The CDR3 nucleotides are TGTGCCAGCAGTTACTTAGATCCCCGCAACTACGAGCAGTACTTC.

In its sample, this clone was seen once. The DNA of the CDR3 is TGTGCCAGCAGCCCGGTGGGCAATTCCTACGAGCAGTACTTC. Translating gives CASSPVGNSYEQYF. This sequence joins TRBV7-9 and TRBJ2-7; D is uncertain. Per germline, CDR1 SEHNR and CDR2 FQNEAQ (reference sequence). The V end lost 5 bases, the J end lost 1 base, and 12 bases lay between the germline ends. The CDR3 spans 14 residues.